Shown below are 2 T cell receptor beta chains from a single sample sequenced in a study of blood T cell repertoires in COVID-19. Method: immunoSEQ multiplex PCR; TCRdb's copy keeps in-frame clones and lacks some. The table shows under 550,000 clones, with 85% to 90% occurring only once. The sequenced sample was peripheral blood. The receptor source for this set is a man aged 18 to 30 with COVID-19, enrolled during active disease.

The chain employs TRBV7-2 and TRBJ1-5; TRBD1 might be the D (5 bases). Germline assignment: CDR1 SGHTA and CDR2 FQGNSA. This CDR3 is 15 amino acids long. Trimming removed 1 base from V and 7 bases from J, with 14 bases in between. The DNA for the CDR3 is TGTGCCAGCAGCTTAGGGGTAGGGGTGAGGCAGCCCCAGCATTTT. This codes for CASSLGVGVRQPQHF.

Only one count was recorded for this clone. The V call is TRBV5-1, the J call TRBJ2-1; D possibly corresponds to TRBD1 (5 bases). CDR3 size: 13 residues. Germline CDR1 SGHRS, CDR2 YFSETQ. V was clipped by 4 bases and J by 5 bases, with 10 bases between them. This CDR3 reads CASSPLTDNEQFF. The CDR3 coding sequence is TGCGCCAGCAGCCCTTTGACAGACAATGAGCAGTTCTTC.